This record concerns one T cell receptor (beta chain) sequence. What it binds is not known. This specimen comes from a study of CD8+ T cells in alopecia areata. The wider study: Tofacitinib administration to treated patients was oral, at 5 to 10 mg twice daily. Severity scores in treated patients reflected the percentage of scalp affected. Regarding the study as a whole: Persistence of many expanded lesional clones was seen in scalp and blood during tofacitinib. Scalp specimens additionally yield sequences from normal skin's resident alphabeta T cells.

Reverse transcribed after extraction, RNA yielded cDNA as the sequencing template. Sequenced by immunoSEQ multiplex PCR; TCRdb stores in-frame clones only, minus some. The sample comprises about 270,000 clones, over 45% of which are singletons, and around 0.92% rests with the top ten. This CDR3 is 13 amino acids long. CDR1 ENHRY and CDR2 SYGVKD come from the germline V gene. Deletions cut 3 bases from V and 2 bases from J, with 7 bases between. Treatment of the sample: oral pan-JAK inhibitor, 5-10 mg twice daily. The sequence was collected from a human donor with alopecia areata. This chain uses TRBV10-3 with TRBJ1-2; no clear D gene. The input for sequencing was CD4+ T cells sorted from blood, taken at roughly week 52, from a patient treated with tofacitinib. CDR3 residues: CAISDPANYGYTF. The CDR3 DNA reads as TGTGCCATCAGTGATCCAGCCAACTATGGCTACACCTTC.